The 2 T cell receptor beta chains given below trace back to one sample, sequenced in a study of blood T cell repertoires in COVID-19. Using immunoSEQ multiplex PCR, the repertoire was profiled, and TCRdb retains in-frame clones only, with some absent. Among about 220,000 clones, roughly 85% were seen once, and the ten largest hold under 4%. Sequenced sample: PBMCs or T cells enriched from blood (not recorded which). The receptors stem from a woman aged 40 to 50 with acute COVID-19.

This chain links TRBV11-2 with TRBJ1-2; 8 nucleotides line up with TRBD1. This CDR3 is 15 amino acids long. Losses at the gene ends were 1 base for V and 5 bases for J; bases not matched to a gene: 6. The germline gives CDR1 SGHAT, CDR2 FQNNGV. This CDR3 reads CASSLGQGAPYGYTF. The CDR3 region has the DNA TGTGCCAGCAGCTTAGGCCAGGGGGCTCCTTATGGCTACACCTTC.

The genes are TRBV5-4 and TRBJ2-7, with D perhaps TRBD2 (5 bases). Germline CDR1 and CDR2: SGHNT and YYREEE (reference sequence). This CDR3 is built from 15 residues. V lost 0 bases and J lost 4, with 14 bases in between. The CDR3, as DNA: TGTGCCAGCAGCTTGGGAGAGGACTCCGGATACGAGCAGTACTTC. Its protein is CASSLGEDSGYEQYF.